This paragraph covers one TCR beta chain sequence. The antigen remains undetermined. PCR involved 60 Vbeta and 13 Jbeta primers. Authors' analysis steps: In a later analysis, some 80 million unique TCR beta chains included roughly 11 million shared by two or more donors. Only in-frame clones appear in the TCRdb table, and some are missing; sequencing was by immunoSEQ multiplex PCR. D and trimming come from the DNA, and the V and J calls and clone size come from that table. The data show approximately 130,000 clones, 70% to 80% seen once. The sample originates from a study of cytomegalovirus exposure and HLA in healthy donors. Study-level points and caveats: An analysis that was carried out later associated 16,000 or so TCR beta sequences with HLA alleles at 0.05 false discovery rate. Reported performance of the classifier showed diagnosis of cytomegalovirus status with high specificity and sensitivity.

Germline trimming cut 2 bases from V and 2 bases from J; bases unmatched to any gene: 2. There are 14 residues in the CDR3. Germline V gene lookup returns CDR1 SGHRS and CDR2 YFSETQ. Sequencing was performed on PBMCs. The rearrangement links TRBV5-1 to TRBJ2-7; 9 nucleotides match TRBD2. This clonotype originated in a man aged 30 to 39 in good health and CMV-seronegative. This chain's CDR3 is CASSFPSGTYEQYF. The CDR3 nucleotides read TGCGCCAGCAGCTTTCCTAGCGGGACCTACGAGCAGTACTTC.